This T cell receptor beta chain emerged from a study of radiotherapy plus CTLA-4 blockade in lung cancer. Study context: Overall, around 18% of patients showed an objective response, while 31% attained disease control. Broader study findings: Clones of tumor-derived TCRs expanded in blood after radiotherapy plus ipilimumab. Reports state that early shifts in blood T cell clones, with interferon-beta, best predicted response.

The V and J ends lost 5 bases and 6 bases respectively, with 14 bases between them. Germline assignment: CDR1 MDHEN and CDR2 SYDVKM. This CDR3 has 15 residues. Remarks on this clone: Its antigen is undetermined.

CTLA-4 blockade with ipilimumab, together with focal radiation, was given to patients with chemo-refractory metastatic non-small-cell lung cancer. The table came from immunoSEQ multiplex PCR; TCRdb's copy has only in-frame clones and leaves some out. In the table there are 35,000 to 45,000 clones, approximately 85% of which are singletons. This TCR was recovered from a human donor with non-small cell lung cancer who had stable disease on radiotherapy plus ipilimumab. This chain links TRBV28 with TRBJ1-6, with a possible D match to TRBD1 (6 bases). Specimen: peripheral blood, collected from a patient treated with radiotherapy plus ipilimumab. The CDR3 DNA reads as TGTGCCAGCAGTCTGGACAGAGCTTTTAATTCACCCCTCCACTTT. As protein: CASSLDRAFNSPLHF.